This T cell receptor beta chain is from a study of shared clonotypes between healthy human individuals. Whole-study findings and limits: Shared clonotypes across all four donors exceeded non-shared ones in generation probability.

CDR1 and CDR2 (germline): MNHEY, SMNVEV (reference sequence). With 5 bases clipped from V and 8 bases from J, the junction kept 6 bases outside the gene matches. The CDR3 has 13 amino acids. Each sorted subset replicate got 200 ng genomic DNA, tens of thousands of genomes. TCRdb keeps only in-frame clones here, not all; method: immunoSEQ multiplex PCR. The repertoire holds 1,400,000 or so clones, with 98% to 99% as singletons. Concerning this clone: The target antigen is unknown.

The chain couples TRBV27 to TRBJ1-2, with 9 nucleotides matching TRBD1. The sequenced material came from naive CD4+ T cells sorted from blood. The sample's subset: CD45RA+ positively selected. The TCR originated in a man aged 30 to 45 in good health. CDR3 residues: CASSPRTGEGYTF. CDR3 bases: TGTGCCAGCAGTCCCAGGACAGGGGAAGGCTACACCTTC.